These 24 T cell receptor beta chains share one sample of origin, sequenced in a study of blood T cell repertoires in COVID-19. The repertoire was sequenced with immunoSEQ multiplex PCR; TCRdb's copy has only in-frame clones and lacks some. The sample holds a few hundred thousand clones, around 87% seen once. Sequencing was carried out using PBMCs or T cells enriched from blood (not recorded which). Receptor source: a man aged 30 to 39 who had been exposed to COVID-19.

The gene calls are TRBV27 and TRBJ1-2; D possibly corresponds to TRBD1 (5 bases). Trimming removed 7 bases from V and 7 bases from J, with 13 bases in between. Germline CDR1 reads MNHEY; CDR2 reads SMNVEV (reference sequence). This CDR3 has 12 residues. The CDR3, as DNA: TGTGCCAGCATGGCAGGGTCCACTGGCTACACCTTC. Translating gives CASMAGSTGYTF.

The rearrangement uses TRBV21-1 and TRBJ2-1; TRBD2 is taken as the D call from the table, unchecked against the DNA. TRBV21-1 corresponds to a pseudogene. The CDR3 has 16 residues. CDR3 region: CASSKDAGPRDNEQFF. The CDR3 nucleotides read TGTGCCAGCAGCAAAGACGCGGGGCCGCGGGACAATGAGCAGTTCTTC.

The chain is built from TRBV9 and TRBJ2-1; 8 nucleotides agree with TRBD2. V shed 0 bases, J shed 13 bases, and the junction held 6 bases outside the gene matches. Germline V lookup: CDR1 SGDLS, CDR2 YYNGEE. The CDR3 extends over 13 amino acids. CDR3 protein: CASSVVTSGLQFF. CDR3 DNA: TGTGCCAGCAGCGTAGTAACTAGCGGTTTACAGTTCTTC.

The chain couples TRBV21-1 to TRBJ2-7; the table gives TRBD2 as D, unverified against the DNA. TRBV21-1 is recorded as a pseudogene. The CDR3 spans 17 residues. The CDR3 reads CASSKAGLADLSYEQYF. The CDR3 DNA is TGTGCCAGCAGCAAAGCGGGGCTAGCGGACCTCTCCTACGAGCAGTACTTC.

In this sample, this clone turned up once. CDR3 loop: CAISGDVRRAFF. CDR3 nucleotide sequence: TGTGCCATCTCAGGGGACGTTCGCCGGGCTTTCTTT. The chain recombines TRBV10-3 with TRBJ1-1, with D perhaps TRBD1 (6 bases). The germline CDR1 and CDR2 sequences are ENHRY and SYGVKD. The CDR3 is 12 residues long. V shed 8 bases and J shed 11 bases, with 18 bases lying between them.

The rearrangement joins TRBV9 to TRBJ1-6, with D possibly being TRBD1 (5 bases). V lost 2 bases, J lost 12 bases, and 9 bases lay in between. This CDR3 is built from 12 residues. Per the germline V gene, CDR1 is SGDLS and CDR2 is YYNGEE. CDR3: CASSVGQGPLHF. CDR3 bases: TGTGCCAGCAGCGTCGGGCAGGGACCCCTCCACTTT.

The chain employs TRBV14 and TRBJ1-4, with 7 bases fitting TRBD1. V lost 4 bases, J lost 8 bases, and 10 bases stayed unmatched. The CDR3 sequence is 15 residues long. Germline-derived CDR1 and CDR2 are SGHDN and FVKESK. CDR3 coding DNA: TGTGCCAGCAGCCGACACACAGGGGTAGGGGAAAAACTGTTTTTT. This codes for CASSRHTGVGEKLFF.

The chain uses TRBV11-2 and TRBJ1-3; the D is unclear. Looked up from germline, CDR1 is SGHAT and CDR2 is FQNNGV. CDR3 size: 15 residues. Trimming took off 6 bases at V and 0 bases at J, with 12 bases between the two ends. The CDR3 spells CASRRLGSSGNTIYF. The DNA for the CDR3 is TGTGCCAGCAGGAGGCTGGGGAGCTCTGGAAACACCATATATTTT.

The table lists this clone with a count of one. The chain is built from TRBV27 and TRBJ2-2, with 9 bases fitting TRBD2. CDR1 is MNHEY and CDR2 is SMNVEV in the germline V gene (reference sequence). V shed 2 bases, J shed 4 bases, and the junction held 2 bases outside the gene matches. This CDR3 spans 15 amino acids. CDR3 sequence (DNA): TGTGCCAGCAGTTTAAGCGGGGGGACCACCGGGGAGCTGTTTTTT. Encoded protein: CASSLSGGTTGELFF.

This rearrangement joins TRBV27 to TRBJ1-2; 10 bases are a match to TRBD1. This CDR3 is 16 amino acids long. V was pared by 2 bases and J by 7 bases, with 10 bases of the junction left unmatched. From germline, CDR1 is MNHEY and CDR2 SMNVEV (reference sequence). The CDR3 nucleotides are TGTGCCAGCAGTTTAGTCTTACGACAGGGGGCGATTGGCTACACCTTC. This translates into CASSLVLRQGAIGYTF.

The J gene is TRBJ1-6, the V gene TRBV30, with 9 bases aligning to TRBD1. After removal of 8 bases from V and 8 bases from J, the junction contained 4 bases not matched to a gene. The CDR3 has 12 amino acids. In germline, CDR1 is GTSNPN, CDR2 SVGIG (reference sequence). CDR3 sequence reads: CALTGGDSPLHF. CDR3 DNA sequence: TGTGCCCTAACAGGGGGCGATTCACCCCTCCACTTT.

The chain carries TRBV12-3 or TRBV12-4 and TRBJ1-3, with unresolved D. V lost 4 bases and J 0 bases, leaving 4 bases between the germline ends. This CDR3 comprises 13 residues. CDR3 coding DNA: TGTGCCAGCAGTTATTACTCTGGAAACACCATATATTTT. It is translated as CASSYYSGNTIYF.

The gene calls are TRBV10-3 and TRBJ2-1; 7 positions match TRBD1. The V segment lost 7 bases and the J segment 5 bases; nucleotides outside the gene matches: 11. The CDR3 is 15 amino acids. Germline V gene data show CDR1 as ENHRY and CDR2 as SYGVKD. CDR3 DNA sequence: TGTGCCATCAAGGGGCGGACAGGTGGAGACAATGAGCAGTTCTTC. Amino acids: CAIKGRTGGDNEQFF.

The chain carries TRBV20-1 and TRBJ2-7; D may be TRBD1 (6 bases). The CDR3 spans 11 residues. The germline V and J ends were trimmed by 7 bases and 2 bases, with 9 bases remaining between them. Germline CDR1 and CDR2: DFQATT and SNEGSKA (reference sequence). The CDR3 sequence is CSGRTAYEQYF. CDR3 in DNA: TGCAGTGGCAGGACAGCCTACGAGCAGTACTTC.

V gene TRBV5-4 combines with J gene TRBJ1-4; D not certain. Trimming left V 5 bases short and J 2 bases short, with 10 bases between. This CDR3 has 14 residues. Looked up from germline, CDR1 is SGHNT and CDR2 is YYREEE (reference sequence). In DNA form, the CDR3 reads TGTGCCAGCAGAACGGTGGGCACTAATGAAAAACTGTTTTTT. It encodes CASRTVGTNEKLFF.

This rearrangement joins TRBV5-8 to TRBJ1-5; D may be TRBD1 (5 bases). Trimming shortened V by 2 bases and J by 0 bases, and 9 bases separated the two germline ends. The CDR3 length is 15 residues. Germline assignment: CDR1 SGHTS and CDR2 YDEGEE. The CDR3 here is CASSFDSYSNQPQHF. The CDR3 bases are TGTGCCAGCAGCTTTGACAGCTATAGCAATCAGCCCCAGCATTTT.

CDR3 in amino acids: CASSWEGGVAEAFF. The CDR3 coding sequence is TGTGCCAGCAGCTGGGAGGGGGGCGTCGCTGAAGCTTTCTTT. The J gene is TRBJ1-1, the V gene TRBV7-6; TRBD1 is a possible D gene (6 bases). V was trimmed by 4 bases and J by 6 bases, leaving 15 bases between them. The CDR3 is 14 amino acids. Germline V gene sequence: CDR1 SGHVS, CDR2 FNYEAQ.

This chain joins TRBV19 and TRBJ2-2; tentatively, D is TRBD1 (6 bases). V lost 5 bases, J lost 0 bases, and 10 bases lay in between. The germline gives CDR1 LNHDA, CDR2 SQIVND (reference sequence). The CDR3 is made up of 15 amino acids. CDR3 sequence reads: CASSYRVTNTGELFF. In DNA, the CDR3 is TGTGCCAGTAGTTACAGGGTGACGAACACCGGGGAGCTGTTTTTT.

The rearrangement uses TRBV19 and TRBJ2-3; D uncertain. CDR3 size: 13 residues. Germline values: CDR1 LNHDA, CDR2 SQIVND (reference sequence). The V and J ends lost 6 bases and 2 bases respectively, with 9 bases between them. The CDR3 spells CASRKSPTDTQYF. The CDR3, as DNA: TGTGCCAGTAGGAAGAGTCCCACAGATACGCAGTATTTT.

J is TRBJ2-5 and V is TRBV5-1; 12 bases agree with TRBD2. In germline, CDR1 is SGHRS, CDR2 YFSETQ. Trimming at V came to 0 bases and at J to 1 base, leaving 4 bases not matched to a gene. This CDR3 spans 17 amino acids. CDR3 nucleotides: TGCGCCAGCAGCTTGGCCCGGACTAGCGGGATCCAAGAGACCCAGTACTTC. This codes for CASSLARTSGIQETQYF.

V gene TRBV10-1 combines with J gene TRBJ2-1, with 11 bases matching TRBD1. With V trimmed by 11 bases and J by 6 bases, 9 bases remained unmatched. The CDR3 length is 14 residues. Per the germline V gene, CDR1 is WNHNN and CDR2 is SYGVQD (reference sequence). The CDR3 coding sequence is TGCGCCTCAGCCCCGGGACAGGGGGTCAATGAGCAGTTCTTC. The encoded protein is CASAPGQGVNEQFF.

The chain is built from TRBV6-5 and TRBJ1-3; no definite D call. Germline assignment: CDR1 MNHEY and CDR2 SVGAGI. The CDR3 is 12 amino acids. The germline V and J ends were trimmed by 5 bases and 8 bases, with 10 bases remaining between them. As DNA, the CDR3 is TGTGCCAGCAGTCCCGAGGCGGACACCATATATTTT. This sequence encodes CASSPEADTIYF.

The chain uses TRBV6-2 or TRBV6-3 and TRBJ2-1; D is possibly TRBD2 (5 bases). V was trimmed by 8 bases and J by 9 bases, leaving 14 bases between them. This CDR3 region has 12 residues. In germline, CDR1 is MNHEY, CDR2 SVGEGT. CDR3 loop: CASCPSTVEQFF. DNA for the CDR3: TGTGCCAGCTGCCCTAGCACGGTTGAGCAGTTCTTC.

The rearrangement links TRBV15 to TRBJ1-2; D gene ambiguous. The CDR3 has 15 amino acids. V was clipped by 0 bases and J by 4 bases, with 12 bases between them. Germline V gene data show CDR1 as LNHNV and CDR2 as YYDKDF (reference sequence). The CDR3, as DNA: TGTGCCACCAGCAGAGATAACGCCAGAACCTATGGCTACACCTTC. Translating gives CATSRDNARTYGYTF.